This TCR beta chain was sequenced in a study of shared clonotypes between healthy human individuals. Study observations and caveats: Large sequencing depth failed to make sorted-subset sequencing complete, rarefaction showed. It was observed that roughly 5% of naive CD4 clonotypes were shared across a handful of donors.

In germline, CDR1 is SGHKS, CDR2 YYEKEE (reference sequence). With 2 bases removed from V and 3 bases from J, the gap between germline ends came to 12 bases. The CDR3 is 15 residues long. Comments on this clone: Antigen specificity is unknown.

Sequenced by immunoSEQ multiplex PCR; TCRdb stores in-frame clones only, minus some. The repertoire holds 650,000 to 800,000 clones, with around 77% as singletons. The receptor was derived from a woman aged 30 to 39 in good health. This chain joins TRBV5-5 and TRBJ2-1; a possible D gene is TRBD2 (6 bases). The sample was memory CD4+ T cells sorted from blood. Subset: CD45RA-negative fraction. CDR3 coding DNA: TGTGCCAGCAGCTTAGAGGGAGGAGGCTACAATGAGCAGTTCTTC. Its protein is CASSLEGGGYNEQFF.